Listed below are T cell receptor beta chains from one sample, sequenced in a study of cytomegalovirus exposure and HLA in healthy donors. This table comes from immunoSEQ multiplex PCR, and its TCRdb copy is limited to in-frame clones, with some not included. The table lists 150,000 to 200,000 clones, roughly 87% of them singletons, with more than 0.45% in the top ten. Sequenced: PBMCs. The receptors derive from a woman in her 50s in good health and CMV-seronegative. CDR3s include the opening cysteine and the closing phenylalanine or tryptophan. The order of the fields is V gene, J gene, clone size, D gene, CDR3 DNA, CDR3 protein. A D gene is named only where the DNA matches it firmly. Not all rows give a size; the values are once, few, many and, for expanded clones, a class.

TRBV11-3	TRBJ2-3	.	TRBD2	TGTGCCAGCAGCAAACTAGCGGGAGGGATCACAGATACGCAGTATTTT	CASSKLAGGITDTQYF
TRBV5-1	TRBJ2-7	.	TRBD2	TGCGCCAGCAGCTCAACCCCCGGGACTAGCGGGACATTCTACGAGCAGTACTTC	CASSSTPGTSGTFYEQYF
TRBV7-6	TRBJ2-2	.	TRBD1	TGTGCCAGCAGCCCGACAGGGCAGAACACCGGGGAGCTGTTTTTT	CASSPTGQNTGELFF
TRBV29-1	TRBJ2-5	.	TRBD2	TGCAGCGTCGGACTAGCGGGAGAGACCCAGTACTTC	CSVGLAGETQYF
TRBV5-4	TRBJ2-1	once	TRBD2	TGTGCCAGCAGCTCCGGGGGGTACGAAGACAATGAGCAGTTCTTC	CASSSGGYEDNEQFF
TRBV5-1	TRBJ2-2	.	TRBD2	TGCGCCAGCAGCCGGGAGGTAGGGAAGAACACCGGGGAGCTGTTTTTT	CASSREVGKNTGELFF
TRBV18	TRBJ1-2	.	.	TGTGCCAGCTCACCACCCGAGACAGCTAACTATGGCTACACCTTC	CASSPPETANYGYTF
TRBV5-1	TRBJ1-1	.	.	TGCGCCAGCAGCGAGGGATCTTACACTGAAGCTTTCTTT	CASSEGSYTEAFF
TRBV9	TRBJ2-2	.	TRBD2	TGTGCCAGCAGCGTAGATAGCGGGAGGAACACCGGGGAGCTGTTTTTT	CASSVDSGRNTGELFF
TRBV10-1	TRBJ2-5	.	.	TGCGCCAGCAGTGAGGCAGGGGAAGAGACCCAGTACTTC	CASSEAGEETQYF
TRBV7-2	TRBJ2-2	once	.	TGTGCCAGCAGCCCACAGACAGTGAACACCGGGGAGCTGTTTTTT	CASSPQTVNTGELFF
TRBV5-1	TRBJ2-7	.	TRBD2	TGCGCCAGCAGCTTGGCCAGCGGGAGGTACTCCTACGAGCAGTACTTC	CASSLASGRYSYEQYF
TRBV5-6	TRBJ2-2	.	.	TGTGCCAGCAGGCCTACTAACACCGGGGAGCTGTTTTTT	CASRPTNTGELFF
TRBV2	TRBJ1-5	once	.	TGTGCCAGCAGTGAAGGGGGCCGGCAGCCCCAGCATTTT	CASSEGGRQPQHF
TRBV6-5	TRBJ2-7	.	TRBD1	TGTGCCAGCAGGGGGACAGGGAGCTCCTACGAGCAGTACTTC	CASRGTGSSYEQYF
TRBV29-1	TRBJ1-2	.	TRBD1	TGCAGCGTTGAAGAGTCCGTCGGGACAGGGACTAACTATGGCTACACCTTC	CSVEESVGTGTNYGYTF
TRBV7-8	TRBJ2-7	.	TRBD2	TGTGCCAGCAGCCCGACGTCACGGGGGGCCTACGAGCAGTACTTC	CASSPTSRGAYEQYF
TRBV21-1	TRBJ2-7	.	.	TGTGCCAGCAGCAAAGAGGGGCAGGCCCACGAGCAGTACTTC	CASSKEGQAHEQYF
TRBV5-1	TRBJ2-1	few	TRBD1	TGCGCCAGCAGCACCGGACAGGGGAATGAGCAGTTCTTC	CASSTGQGNEQFF
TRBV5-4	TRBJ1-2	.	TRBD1	TGTGCCAGCAGCTTGCCCCACAGGGGGTATGGCTACACCTTC	CASSLPHRGYGYTF
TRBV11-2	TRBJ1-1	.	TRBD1	TGTGCCAGCAGCCCGGGACAGTCGCTAGAAGCTTTCTTT	CASSPGQSLEAFF
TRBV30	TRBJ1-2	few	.	TGTGCCTGGAGTGCAAGATGGACGGGGAACTATGGCTACACCTTC	CAWSARWTGNYGYTF
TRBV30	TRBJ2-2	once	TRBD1	TGTGCCTGTGGACAGGACCAGAACACCGGGGAGCTGTTTTTT	CACGQDQNTGELFF
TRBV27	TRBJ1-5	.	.	TGTGCCAGCAGCACCCGTGGGGGCCTTAATCAGCCCCAGCATTTT	CASSTRGGLNQPQHF
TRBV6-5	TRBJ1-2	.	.	TGTGCCAGCAGTTACAGAGAGGGCCCCTATGGCTACACCTTC	CASSYREGPYGYTF
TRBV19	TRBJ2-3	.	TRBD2	TGTGCCAGTAAGCGGGAGGAGGGCACAGATACGCAGTATTTT	CASKREEGTDTQYF
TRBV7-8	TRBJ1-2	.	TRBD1	TGTGCCAGCAGCTTGTTAGGGGGCGGCGTTGGAGATGGCTACACCTTC	CASSLLGGGVGDGYTF
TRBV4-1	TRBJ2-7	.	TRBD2	TGCGCCAGCAGCGCGGGAGCAGGAGGGGCCTACGAGCAGTACTTC	CASSAGAGGAYEQYF
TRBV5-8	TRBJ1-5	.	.	TGTGCCAGCAGGTCCCCTGAGGGCTATACAGGGATCTATAGCAATCAGCCCCAGCATTTT	CASRSPEGYTGIYSNQPQHF
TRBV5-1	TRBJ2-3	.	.	TGCGCCAGCAGCTTGTCCAGCGGGCGTGGCACAGATACGCAGTATTTT	CASSLSSGRGTDTQYF
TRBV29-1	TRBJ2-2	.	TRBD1	TGCAGCGTTTTCGGGGACAGTAACACCGGGGAGCTGTTTTTT	CSVFGDSNTGELFF
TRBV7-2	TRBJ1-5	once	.	TGTGCCAGCAGCTTGGGGGGGCAGGGCCATCAGCCCCAGCATTTT	CASSLGGQGHQPQHF
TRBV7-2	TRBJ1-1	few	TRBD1	TGTGCCAGCAGCCGGGACAGGGCGAGAACTGAAGCTTTCTTT	CASSRDRARTEAFF
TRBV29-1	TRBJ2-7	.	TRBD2	TGCAGCGTTGTTTTACTAGCGGGGGGCGCCGACGAGCAGTACTTC	CSVVLLAGGADEQYF
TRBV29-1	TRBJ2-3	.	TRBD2	TGCAGCGGGATTAGCGGGGAGGTAGGAAATACGCAGTATTTT	CSGISGEVGNTQYF
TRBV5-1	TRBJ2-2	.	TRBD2	TGCGCCAGCAGCCCGACTAGCGGGAGTGGGGGCACCGGGGAGCTGTTTTTT	CASSPTSGSGGTGELFF
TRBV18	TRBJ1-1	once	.	TGTGCCAGCTCCCCTCAGGGGAACACTGAAGCTTTCTTT	CASSPQGNTEAFF
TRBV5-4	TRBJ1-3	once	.	TGTGCCAGCAGCCCGGCAGGGCTCTCTGGAAACACCATATATTTT	CASSPAGLSGNTIYF
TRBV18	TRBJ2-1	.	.	TGTGCCAGCTCACCACCCCTAGGGGGAACCTCCTACAATGAGCAGTTCTTC	CASSPPLGGTSYNEQFF
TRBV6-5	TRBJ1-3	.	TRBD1	TGTGCCAGCAGCCCCGGGACAGGGACGATATATTTT	CASSPGTGTIYF
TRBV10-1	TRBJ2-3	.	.	TGCGCCAGCAGTGACGACAGCGCAGATACGCAGTATTTT	CASSDDSADTQYF
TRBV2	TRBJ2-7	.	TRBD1	TGTGCCAGCAGTCTCTTTGACAGGGTGGGCGAGCAGTACTTC	CASSLFDRVGEQYF
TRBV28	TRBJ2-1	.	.	TGTGCCAGCAGTCCCCGCGTGGGGGCGAACTACAATGAGCAGTTCTTC	CASSPRVGANYNEQFF